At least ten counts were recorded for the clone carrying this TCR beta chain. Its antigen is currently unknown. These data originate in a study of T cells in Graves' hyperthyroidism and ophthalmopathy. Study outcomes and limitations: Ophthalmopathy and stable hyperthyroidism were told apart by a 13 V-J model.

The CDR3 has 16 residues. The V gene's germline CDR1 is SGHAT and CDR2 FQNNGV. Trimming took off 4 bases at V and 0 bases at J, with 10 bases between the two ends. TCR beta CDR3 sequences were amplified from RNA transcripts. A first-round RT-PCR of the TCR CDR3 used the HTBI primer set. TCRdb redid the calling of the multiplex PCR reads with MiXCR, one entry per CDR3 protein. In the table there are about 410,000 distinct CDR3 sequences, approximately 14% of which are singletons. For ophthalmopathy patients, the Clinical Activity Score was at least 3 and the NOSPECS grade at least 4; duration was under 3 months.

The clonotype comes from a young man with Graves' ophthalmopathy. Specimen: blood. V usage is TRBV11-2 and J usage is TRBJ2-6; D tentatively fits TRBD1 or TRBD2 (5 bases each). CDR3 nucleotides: TGTGCCAGCAGCTCCGGGACCAGCTCTGGGGCCAACGTCCTGACTTTC. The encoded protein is CASSSGTSSGANVLTF.